The clone carrying this T cell receptor beta chain turned up a few times. Reasons for excluding patients were uncontrolled infection, other autoimmune disease, pregnancy or lactation. The source of the sample is a study of T cells in Graves' hyperthyroidism and ophthalmopathy. TCR beta CDR3 region amplification was performed from RNA transcripts. A set of HTBI primers served as the primers for a first-round RT-PCR of the TCR CDR3. TCRdb processed the multiplex PCR reads anew with MiXCR; each CDR3 protein has one entry. Of roughly 500,000 distinct CDR3 sequences in the sample, 16% were seen once. Trimming stripped 6 bases from V and 11 bases from J, with 14 bases between. The CDR3 totals 12 residues.

The sequence came from a woman aged 30 to 39 with Graves' ophthalmopathy. What was sequenced was blood. J is TRBJ2-1 and V is TRBV12-3 or TRBV12-4; D remains ambiguous. The CDR3 here is CASSPTPSKQFF. CDR3 sequence (DNA): TGTGCCAGCAGCCCCACTCCTAGTAAGCAGTTCTTC.